This T cell receptor (beta chain) was observed in a study of T cell clones after liver transplantation. Study-wide background: Post-transplant blood was tracked for graft-donor-reactive T cell clones identified in a pre-transplant mixed lymphocyte reaction. As an antigen-independent comparator, third-party-reactive TCRbeta sequences came from pre-transplant mixed lymphocyte reactions.

A single count supports this clone. CDR3 length: 15 amino acids. Germline CDR1 reads SEHNR; CDR2 reads FQNEAQ (reference sequence). After removal of 5 bases from V and 3 bases from J, the junction contained 7 bases not matched to a gene. Assay: immunoSEQ multiplex PCR; the TCRdb copy retains only in-frame clones and omits some. The table has around 35,000 clones, 90% to 95% seen once. V and J are TRBV7-9 and TRBJ2-3; TRBD1 aligns across 8 bases. The source was CD8+ T cells from blood, collected 12 months after liver transplant. This clonotype was obtained from a human patient who received a liver transplant. Some T cells may be provided by the graft donor. CDR3 protein: CASSDRTGSTDTQYF. In nucleotides, the CDR3 is TGTGCCAGCAGCGACAGGACAGGGTCGACAGATACGCAGTATTTT.